A single sample is the source of the 16 T cell receptor beta chains below, sequenced in a study of blood T cell repertoires in COVID-19. The assay was immunoSEQ multiplex PCR, and TCRdb's table has in-frame clones only and misses some. The sample carries around 50,000 clones, about 83% recorded once. Sequenced: peripheral blood. The receptors were gathered from a woman aged 55-69 years with COVID-19, enrolled during active disease.

This CDR3 reads CASSRRLGNEQFF. In DNA form, the CDR3 reads TGTGCCAGCAGCCGAAGACTAGGCAATGAGCAGTTCTTC. The gene calls are TRBV7-3 and TRBJ2-1, with a weak D call TRBD2 (6 bases). V lost 5 bases and J 6 bases, leaving 11 bases between the germline ends. CDR1 and CDR2 from the germline V gene are SGHTA and FQGTGA. The CDR3 runs to 13 residues.

This clone was counted between two and nine times. The CDR3 nucleotides are TGTGCCAGCAGTGAACCAGCGGGACTTGAGCAGTACTTC. Translating gives CASSEPAGLEQYF. V and J are TRBV6-1 and TRBJ2-7, with 7 bases aligning to TRBD2. Germline loops: CDR1 MNHNS, CDR2 SASEGT. The trim removed 2 bases at V and 7 bases at J, leaving 5 bases unmatched. This CDR3 has 13 residues.

This chain connects TRBV19 to TRBJ2-7; 9 bases line up with TRBD2. Per the germline V gene, CDR1 is LNHDA and CDR2 is SQIVND (reference sequence). V lost 6 bases to trimming and J lost 6 bases; unmatched junction nucleotides: 6. This CDR3 is built from 13 residues. The CDR3 DNA follows: TGTGCCAGTAGCGGCTTAGCGGGAGTCGAGCAGTACTTC. Translation: CASSGLAGVEQYF.

The CDR3 DNA reads TGTGCCAGCAGGCCCGGACTAGCGGGGCAGTACTCCTACAATGAGCAGTTCTTC. It specifies CASRPGLAGQYSYNEQFF. This rearrangement joins TRBV5-4 to TRBJ2-1; TRBD2 matches 12 bases. Trimming removed 5 bases from V and 0 bases from J; junction bases left unmatched: 9. CDR1 SGHNT and CDR2 YYREEE come from the germline V gene (reference sequence). The CDR3 has 18 amino acids.

The chain carries TRBV7-8 and TRBJ2-1, with a tentative D call TRBD2 (6 bases). CDR3 length equals 14 residues. The V gene's germline CDR1 is SGHVS and CDR2 FQNEAQ. V gave up 1 base and J gave up 4 bases, with 8 bases separating them. The CDR3 DNA reads as TGTGCCAGCAGCTTAGACCGGGGGTACAATGAGCAGTTCTTC. Encoded protein: CASSLDRGYNEQFF. The whole variable domain, filled in from reference TRBV7-8 and TRBJ2-1, reads GAGVSQSPRYKVAKRGQDVALRCDPISGHVSLFWYQQALGQGPEFLTYFQNEAQLDKSGLPSDRFFAERPEGSVSTLKIQRTQQEDSAVYLCASSLDRGYNEQFFGPGTRLTVL.

The rearrangement joins TRBV18 to TRBJ1-4; D unclear. This CDR3 comprises 16 residues. Looked up from germline, CDR1 is KGHSH and CDR2 is LQKENI. Trimming removed 6 bases from V and 0 bases from J, with 14 bases in between. This CDR3 is CASSPRTDTTNEKLFF. CDR3 nucleotides: TGTGCCAGCTCGCCCAGAACAGATACAACTAATGAAAAACTGTTTTTT.

The V call is TRBV5-1, the J call TRBJ2-7; 7 bases line up with TRBD1. There are 17 residues in the CDR3. The V and J ends lost 0 bases and 1 base, in that order; junction bases with no gene match: 10. Germline-derived CDR1 and CDR2 are SGHRS and YFSETQ. Here the CDR3 reads CASSLEVLDRPSYEQYF. DNA of the CDR3: TGCGCCAGCAGCTTGGAGGTCTTGGACAGGCCTTCCTACGAGCAGTACTTC.

The rearrangement uses TRBV18 and TRBJ1-5, with 9 nucleotides matching TRBD1. The CDR3 covers 14 residues. V dropped 3 bases and J dropped 6; count of bases not matched to a gene: 3. Looked up from germline, CDR1 is KGHSH and CDR2 is LQKENI. The DNA for the CDR3 is TGTGCCAGCTCACCGGGACAGGGTTCTCAGCCCCAGCATTTT. Translation: CASSPGQGSQPQHF.

V is TRBV7-9 and J is TRBJ1-1, with TRBD1 matching 8 bases. This CDR3 has 14 amino acids. Germline CDR1 and CDR2: SEHNR and FQNEAQ (reference sequence). V was clipped by 3 bases and J by 5 bases; unmatched bases: 5. The CDR3 DNA reads TGTGCCAGCAGCTTGACAGGGGTGTCTACTGAAGCTTTCTTT. Translating it yields CASSLTGVSTEAFF.

This clone has a single count. J is TRBJ1-1 and V is TRBV19; D gene unclear. Germline V gene lookup returns CDR1 LNHDA and CDR2 SQIVND (reference sequence). CDR3 length: 16 residues. V was cut by 5 bases and J by 3 bases, with 19 bases left in between. CDR3 sequence (DNA): TGTGCCAGTAGTTTTTCCCCCGACCCCGGGGACACTGAAGCTTTCTTT. Amino acids: CASSFSPDPGDTEAFF.

This clone was detected only once. CDR3 protein: CASSLDLGDYNEQFF. The CDR3 DNA is TGTGCCAGCAGCTTAGATCTAGGAGATTACAATGAGCAGTTCTTC. The chain joins TRBV11-3 to TRBJ2-1; D unclear. The CDR3 has 15 residues. Trimming shortened V by 0 bases and J by 4 bases, and 10 bases separated the two germline ends. Germline values: CDR1 SGHNT, CDR2 YENEEA.

In its sample, this clone was seen once. V gene TRBV29-1 combines with J gene TRBJ2-7; D might be TRBD2 (5 bases). V was pared by 5 bases and J by 0 bases, with 17 bases between. The germline CDR1 and CDR2 sequences are SQVTM and ANQGSEA. This CDR3 is built from 15 residues. The DNA for the CDR3 is TGCAGCGTTTTAGAGCCCGGGAAGCCCTCCTACGAGCAGTACTTC. Translated: CSVLEPGKPSYEQYF.

The genes are TRBV5-1 and TRBJ1-4; TRBD1 is a possible D gene (6 bases). Germline assignment: CDR1 SGHRS and CDR2 YFSETQ. The CDR3 covers 15 residues. V lost 3 bases to trimming and J lost 8 bases, with 17 bases between them. The CDR3: CASSSQGGGFEKLFF. CDR3 bases: TGCGCCAGCAGCTCACAGGGCGGCGGATTCGAAAAACTGTTTTTT.

V usage is TRBV5-4 and J usage is TRBJ2-3; 9 positions match TRBD1. J was trimmed by 5 bases and V by 3 bases; bases with no gene match: 4. CDR3 length equals 14 residues. Per germline, CDR1 SGHNT and CDR2 YYREEE (reference sequence). CDR3 amino acids: CASSSGTGRDTQYF. The CDR3 nucleotides read TGTGCCAGCAGCTCGGGGACAGGGCGAGATACGCAGTATTTT.

The chain couples TRBV15 to TRBJ1-4, with TRBD1 matching over 11 bases. The CDR3 extends over 15 amino acids. V lost 7 bases to trimming and J lost 3 bases; unmatched junction nucleotides: 4. CDR1 LNHNV and CDR2 YYDKDF come from the germline V gene (reference sequence). The CDR3 nucleotides read TGTGCCACCAAGGACAGGGGGCAACCTAATGAAAAACTGTTTTTT. Protein: CATKDRGQPNEKLFF.

This clone was seen only a few times. The chain carries TRBV6-5 and TRBJ1-6; 7 nucleotides line up with TRBD1. This CDR3 region has 14 residues. Germline loops: CDR1 MNHEY, CDR2 SVGAGI. Unmatched junction bases numbered 5, after V lost 6 bases and J lost 6 bases. The CDR3 DNA sequence: TGTGCCAGCAGGACCGGGACAGTTAATTCACCCCTCCACTTT. Amino acid sequence: CASRTGTVNSPLHF.